Sequencing of this T cell receptor beta chain was carried out in a study of T cell responses to AZD1222 COVID-19 vaccine. Overall study results and limits: Donors, mostly white British, included more females; clonal diversity was possibly underestimated. Spike-specific TCR breadth and depth were elevated following two AZD1222 doses.

In the case of this clone: Its antigen is undetermined.

The method was immunoSEQ multiplex PCR; TCRdb's version includes in-frame clones alone and lacks a portion of them. Of about 96,000 clones in the sample, approximately 87% were seen once. V dropped 6 bases and J dropped 2 bases, with 10 bases sitting between them. CDR1 and CDR2 (germline): KGHSH, LQKENI. The CDR3 consists of 13 residues. This clonotype was sampled from an adult in good health. The sample here was peripheral blood, taken on day 0 of AZD1222 vaccination. The chain couples TRBV18 to TRBJ2-5; D unclear. The CDR3: CASSSNFQETQYF. The CDR3 region has the DNA TGTGCCAGCTCGTCCAACTTTCAAGAGACCCAGTACTTC.